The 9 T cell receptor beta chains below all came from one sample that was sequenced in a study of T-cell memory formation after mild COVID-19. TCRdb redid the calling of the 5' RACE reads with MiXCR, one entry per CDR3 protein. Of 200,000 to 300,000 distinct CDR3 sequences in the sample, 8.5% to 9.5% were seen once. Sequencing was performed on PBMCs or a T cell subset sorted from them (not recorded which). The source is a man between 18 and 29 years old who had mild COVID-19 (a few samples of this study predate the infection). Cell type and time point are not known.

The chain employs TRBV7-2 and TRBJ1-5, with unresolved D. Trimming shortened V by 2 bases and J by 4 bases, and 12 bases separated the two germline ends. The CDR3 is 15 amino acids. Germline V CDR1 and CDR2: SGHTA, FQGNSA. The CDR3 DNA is TGTGCCAGCAGCTTATTATCAGGAAATAATCAGCCCCAGCATTTT. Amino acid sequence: CASSLLSGNNQPQHF.

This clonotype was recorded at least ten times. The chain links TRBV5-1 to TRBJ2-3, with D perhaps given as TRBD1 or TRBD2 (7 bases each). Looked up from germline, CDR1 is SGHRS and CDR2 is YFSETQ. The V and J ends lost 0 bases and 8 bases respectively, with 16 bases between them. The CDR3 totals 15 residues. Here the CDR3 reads CASSLDQGGPFTQYF. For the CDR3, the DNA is TGCGCCAGCAGCTTGGATCAGGGGGGGCCTTTTACGCAGTATTTT.

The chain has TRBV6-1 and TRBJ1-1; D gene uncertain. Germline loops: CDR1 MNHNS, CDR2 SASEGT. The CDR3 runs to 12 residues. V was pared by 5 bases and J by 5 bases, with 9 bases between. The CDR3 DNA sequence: TGTGCCAGCAGTTTGCAGTGGACTGAAGCTTTCTTT. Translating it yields CASSLQWTEAFF.

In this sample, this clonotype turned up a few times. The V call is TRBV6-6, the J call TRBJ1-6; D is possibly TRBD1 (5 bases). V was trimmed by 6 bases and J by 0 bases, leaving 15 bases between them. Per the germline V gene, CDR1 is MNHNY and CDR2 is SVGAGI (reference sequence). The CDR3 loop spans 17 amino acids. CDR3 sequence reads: CASSRGPPSSYNSPLHF. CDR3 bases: TGTGCCAGCAGCCGGGGACCTCCAAGCTCCTATAATTCACCCCTCCACTTT.

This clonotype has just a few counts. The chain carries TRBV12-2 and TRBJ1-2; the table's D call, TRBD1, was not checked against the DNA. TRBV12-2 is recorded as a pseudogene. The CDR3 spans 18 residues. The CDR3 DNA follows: TGTGCAAGTCGCTTAGCGTGGGGACAGATACCCCCTAACTATGGCTACACCTTC. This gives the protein CASRLAWGQIPPNYGYTF.

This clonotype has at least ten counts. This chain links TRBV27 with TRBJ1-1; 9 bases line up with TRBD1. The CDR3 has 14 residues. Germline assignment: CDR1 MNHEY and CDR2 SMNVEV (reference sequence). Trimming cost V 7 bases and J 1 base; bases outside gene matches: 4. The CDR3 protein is CASILTGGNTEAFF. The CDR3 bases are TGTGCCAGCATCTTGACAGGGGGGAACACTGAAGCTTTCTTT.

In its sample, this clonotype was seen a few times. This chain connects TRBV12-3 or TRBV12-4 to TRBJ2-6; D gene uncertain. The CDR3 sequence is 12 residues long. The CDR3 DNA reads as TGTGGTTCGAGCGCTGGGGCCAACGTCCTGACTTTC. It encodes CGSSAGANVLTF.

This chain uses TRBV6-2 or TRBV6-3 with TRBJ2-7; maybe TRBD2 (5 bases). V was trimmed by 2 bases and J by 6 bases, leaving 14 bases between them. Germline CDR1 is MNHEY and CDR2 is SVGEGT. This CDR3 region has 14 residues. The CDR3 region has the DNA TGTGCCAGCAGTTACCGGGCCGGGATCCGCGAGCAGTACGTC. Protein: CASSYRAGIREQYV.

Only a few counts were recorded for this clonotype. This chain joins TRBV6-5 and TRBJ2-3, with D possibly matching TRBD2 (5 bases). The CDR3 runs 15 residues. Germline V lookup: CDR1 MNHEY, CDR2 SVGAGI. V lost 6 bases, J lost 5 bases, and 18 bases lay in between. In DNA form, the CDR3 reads TGTGCCAGCAGCCCCGAGGGCATTCTGGGAGATACGCAGTATTTT. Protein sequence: CASSPEGILGDTQYF.